What follows is one T cell receptor (beta chain) and its context. Its antigen has not been determined. A read error may account for a junction end that differs from germline. These data are taken from a study of tumor and adjacent non-tumor tissue in lung cancer (dated by TCRdb to between 2018 and 2020). Notes on the research overall: Patients with adenocarcinoma (roughly 12), squamous cell carcinoma (2) and small cell lung cancer (1) were included in the cohort. Ages among the 15 or so patients ranged from roughly 31 to 76 years, there were roughly 10 men and 5 women, and disease was at TNM stage I to III. Sequencing generated a total of about 130,000,000 productive TCRbeta reads, averaging roughly 4.2 million reads per sample. The study compared bulk TCRbeta repertoires between lung tumor tissue and matched distant non-tumor lung tissue from fewer than 18 lung cancer patients. TCRbeta CDR3 sequencing was performed on roughly 27 paired specimens, with one tumor sample and one normal lung sample collected per patient. General conclusions and limits of the study: The cohort had only around 15 patients, and the authors noted that larger samples and more detailed clinical data are needed. Neither the sequencing platform nor unique molecular identifiers are mentioned in the methods. TCR diversity (inverse Simpson) was significantly higher in tumor than in normal lung tissue (roughly 430 vs 170, P = 0.0075, Mann-Whitney U test). In normal lung, the top 100 clones accounted for a significantly larger cumulative share of the repertoire than in tumor tissue. Younger patients had significantly higher TCR diversity, and higher tumor TCR diversity was associated with shorter overall and disease-free survival. Because peripheral blood was not sequenced, blood TCRbeta repertoires in the lung cancer patients of the study were not examined.

The library relied on multiplex PCR. These reads were obtained on an Illumina HiSeq 2500. Following protocols modified from ARM-PCR, the researchers constructed TCRbeta libraries through three rounds of nested PCR with primers (Table S4). Before sequencing, PCR products of 200-500 bp were cut from the gel and purified using the QIAquick gel extraction kit. For the original study's pipeline: Reads were cleaned with Trimmomatic, merged with FLASH into complete CDR3 sequences, and assigned to V(D)J germline segments with MiTCR. Clonal diversity was calculated as the inverse Simpson's index using VDJtools. In-frame sequences without a premature stop codon were defined as productive reads. The raw public data were reprocessed by TCRdb itself: fastp quality trimming at Q25, MiXCR clonotype calling, in-frame beta chains only. A single entry per CDR3 protein holds the most common genes and DNA from its merged rows. Clone size and V and J calls follow TCRdb, not the original study. The sample table holds 110,000 or so distinct CDR3 sequences, of which more than 60% were seen once. Roughly 35% of the sample is held by the ten biggest clonotypes.

From the cysteine through the phenylalanine, the CDR3 covers 17 amino acids. The DNA shown is the 51-base CDR3, in frame from base 1. RNA was isolated from bulk, unsorted tissue, and RNA quality was assessed with a NanoDrop ND-1000 and an Agilent 2100. All donors had newly diagnosed lung cancer, had not received prior chemotherapy, and were admitted for thoracic surgery in China between August and November 2014. Patients with previous radiotherapy or chemotherapy, or with another concurrent cancer, were excluded from the study. Pieces of surgical tissue measuring roughly 1-2.3 cm3 were kept in RNAlater solution and stored at -80 degrees C until use.

Sequenced: lung tumor tissue. The chain couples TRBV12-3 or TRBV12-4 to TRBJ1-2, with TRBD1 identical over 8 junction bases. The sequence came from a woman aged 55-69 years with non-small cell lung cancer. The CDR3 protein sequence reads: CASSARQGFLLRDGYTF. The nucleotide sequence reads as follows: TGTGCCAGCAGTGCCCGACAGGGGTTCCTCCTAAGGGATGGCTACACTTTC.